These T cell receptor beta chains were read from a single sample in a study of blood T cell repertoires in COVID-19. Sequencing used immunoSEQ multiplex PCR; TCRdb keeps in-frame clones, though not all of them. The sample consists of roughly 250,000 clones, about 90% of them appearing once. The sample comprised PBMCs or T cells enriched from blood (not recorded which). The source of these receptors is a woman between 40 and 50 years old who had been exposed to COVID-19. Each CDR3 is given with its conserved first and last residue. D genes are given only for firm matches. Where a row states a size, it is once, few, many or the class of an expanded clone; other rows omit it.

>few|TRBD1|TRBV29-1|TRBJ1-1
TGCAGCGTTCGGGACAGTACTATTATGAACACTGAAGCTTTCTTT
CSVRDSTIMNTEAFF
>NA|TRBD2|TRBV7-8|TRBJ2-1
TGTGCCAGCAGCTTACAGGATAGGGCTAGCGGGATCTATGAGCAGTTCTTC
CASSLQDRASGIYEQFF
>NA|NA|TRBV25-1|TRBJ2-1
TGTGCCAGCAGTGAGTGGCTACCGACTTACAATGAGCAGTTCTTC
CASSEWLPTYNEQFF
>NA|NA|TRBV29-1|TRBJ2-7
TGCAGCGTTGGAAGGGGGTCCTACGAGCAGTACTTC
CSVGRGSYEQYF
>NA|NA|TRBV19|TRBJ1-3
TGTGCCAGTAGTCCGTACTCCAACACCATATATTTT
CASSPYSNTIYF
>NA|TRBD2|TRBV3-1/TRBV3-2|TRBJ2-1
TGTGCCAGCACCTCGAGGTCGGGACTAGCGGGTAATGAGCAGTTCTTC
CASTSRSGLAGNEQFF
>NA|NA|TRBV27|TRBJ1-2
TGTGCCAGCAGTTCTTACAGGACCGCTAACTATGGCTACACCTTC
CASSSYRTANYGYTF
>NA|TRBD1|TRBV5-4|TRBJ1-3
TGTGCCAGCAGCTTTGGGACAGGGGGAAACACCATATATTTT
CASSFGTGGNTIYF
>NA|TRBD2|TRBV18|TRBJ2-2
TGTGCCAGCTCACACAAGGCACTAGCGAAAAACGCGAACACCGGGGAGCTGTTTTTT
CASSHKALAKNANTGELFF
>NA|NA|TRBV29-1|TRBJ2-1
TGCAGCGGCGGGGGCGGGGGAAGCTCCTACAATGAGCAGTTCTTC
CSGGGGGSSYNEQFF